This paragraph reports one T cell receptor (beta chain). Its target is unknown. The V and J ends lost 2 bases and 3 bases, in that order; junction bases with no gene match: 4. Germline V gives CDR1 MNHEY, CDR2 SVGEGT. This CDR3 contains 15 residues. The entry originates in a study of T-cell memory formation after mild COVID-19. TCRdb independently ran MiXCR on the 5' RACE reads; one entry per CDR3 protein. The table includes around 220,000 distinct CDR3 sequences, roughly 17% detected once. Broader study findings: Largely, contracting CD4+ clones fell within CM and EM, and contracting CD8+ clones within EMRA.

The sequenced sample was PBMCs or a T cell subset sorted from them (not recorded which). This TCR was sampled from a man in his late teens or twenties who had mild COVID-19 (a few samples of this study predate the infection). Cell type and time point are not known. This chain connects TRBV6-2 or TRBV6-3 to TRBJ1-1, with 9 bases matching TRBD1. The CDR3 region is CASSYLTGGYTEAFF. CDR3 bases: TGTGCCAGCAGTTACCTGACAGGGGGGTACACTGAAGCTTTCTTT.